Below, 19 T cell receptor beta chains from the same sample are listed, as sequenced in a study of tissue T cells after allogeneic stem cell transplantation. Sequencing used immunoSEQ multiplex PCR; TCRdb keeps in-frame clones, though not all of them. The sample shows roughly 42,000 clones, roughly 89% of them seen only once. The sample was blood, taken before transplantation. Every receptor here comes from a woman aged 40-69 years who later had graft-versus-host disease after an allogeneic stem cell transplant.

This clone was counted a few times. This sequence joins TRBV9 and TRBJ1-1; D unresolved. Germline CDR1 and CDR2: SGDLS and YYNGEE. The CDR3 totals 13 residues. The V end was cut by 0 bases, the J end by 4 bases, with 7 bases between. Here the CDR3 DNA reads TGTGCCAGCAGCGTAGATGGGAGCACTGAAGCTTTCTTT. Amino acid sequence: CASSVDGSTEAFF.

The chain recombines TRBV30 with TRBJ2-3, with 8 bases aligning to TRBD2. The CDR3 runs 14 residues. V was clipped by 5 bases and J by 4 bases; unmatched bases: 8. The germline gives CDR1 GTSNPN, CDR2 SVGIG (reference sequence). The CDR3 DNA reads TGTGCCTGGGCGAACGGACTAGCCTCAGATACGCAGTATTTT. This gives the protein CAWANGLASDTQYF.

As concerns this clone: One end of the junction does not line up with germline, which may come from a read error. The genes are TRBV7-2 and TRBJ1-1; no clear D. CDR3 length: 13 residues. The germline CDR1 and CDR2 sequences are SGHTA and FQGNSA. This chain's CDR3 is CAGSFIGVTEAFF. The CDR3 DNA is TGTGCCGGCAGCTTCATCGGGGTCACTGAAGCTTTCTTT.

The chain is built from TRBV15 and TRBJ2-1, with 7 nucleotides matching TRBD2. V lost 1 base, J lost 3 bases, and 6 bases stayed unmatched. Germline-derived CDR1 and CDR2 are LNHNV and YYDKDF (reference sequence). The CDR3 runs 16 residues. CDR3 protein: CATSRGMGEGYNEQFF. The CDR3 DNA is TGTGCCACCAGCAGAGGTATGGGGGAGGGCTACAATGAGCAGTTCTTC.

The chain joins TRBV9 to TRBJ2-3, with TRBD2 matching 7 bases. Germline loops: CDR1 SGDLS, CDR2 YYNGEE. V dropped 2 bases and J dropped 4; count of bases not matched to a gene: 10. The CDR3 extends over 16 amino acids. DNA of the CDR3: TGTGCCAGCAGCGTCCGGGTGGGGGGGTCGGCAGATACGCAGTATTTT. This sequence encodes CASSVRVGGSADTQYF. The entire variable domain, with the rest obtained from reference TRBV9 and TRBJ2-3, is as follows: DSGVTQTPKHLITATGQRVTLRCSPRSGDLSVYWYQQSLDQGLQFLIQYYNGEERAKGNILERFSAQQFPDLHSELNLSSLELGDSALYFCASSVRVGGSADTQYFGPGTRLTVL.

CDR3 region: CATSMGGASYNEQFF. DNA of the CDR3: TGTGCCACCAGCATGGGGGGAGCGTCCTACAATGAGCAGTTCTTC. The chain joins TRBV15 to TRBJ2-1, with D possibly being TRBD2 (6 bases). With 4 bases removed from V and 1 base from J, the gap between germline ends came to 11 bases. The CDR3 extends over 15 amino acids. Per germline, CDR1 LNHNV and CDR2 YYDKDF (reference sequence).

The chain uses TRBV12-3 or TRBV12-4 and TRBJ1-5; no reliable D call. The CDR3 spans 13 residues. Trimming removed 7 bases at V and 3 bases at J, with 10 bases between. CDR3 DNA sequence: TGTGCCAGCACGTGGGGTAACAATCAGCCCCAGCATTTT. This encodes CASTWGNNQPQHF.

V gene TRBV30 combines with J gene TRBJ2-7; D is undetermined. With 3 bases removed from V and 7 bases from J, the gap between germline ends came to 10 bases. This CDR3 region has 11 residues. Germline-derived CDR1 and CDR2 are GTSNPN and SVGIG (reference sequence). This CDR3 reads CAWSQWFEQYF. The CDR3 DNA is TGTGCCTGGAGCCAGTGGTTTGAGCAGTACTTC.

In DNA, the CDR3 is TGTGCCAGCAGCTTACTCCAATTAAGTGAGCAGTTCTTC. Protein sequence: CASSLLQLSEQFF. The chain combines TRBV7-3 with TRBJ2-1; the D is unclear. Trimming removed 2 bases at V and 9 bases at J, with 11 bases between. Germline V gene data show CDR1 as SGHTA and CDR2 as FQGTGA. The CDR3 is 13 amino acids.

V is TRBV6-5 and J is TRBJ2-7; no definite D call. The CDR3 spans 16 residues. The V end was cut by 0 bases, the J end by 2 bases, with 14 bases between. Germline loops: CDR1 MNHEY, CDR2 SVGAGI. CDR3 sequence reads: CASSYSSNGDTYEQYF. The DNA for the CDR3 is TGTGCCAGCAGTTACTCGAGTAATGGGGATACCTACGAGCAGTACTTC.

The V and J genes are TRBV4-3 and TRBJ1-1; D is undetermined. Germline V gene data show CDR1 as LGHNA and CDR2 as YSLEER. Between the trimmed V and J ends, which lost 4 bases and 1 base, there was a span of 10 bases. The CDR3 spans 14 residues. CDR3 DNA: TGCGCCAGCAGCCTAGGACGGGCGAACACTGAAGCTTTCTTT. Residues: CASSLGRANTEAFF.

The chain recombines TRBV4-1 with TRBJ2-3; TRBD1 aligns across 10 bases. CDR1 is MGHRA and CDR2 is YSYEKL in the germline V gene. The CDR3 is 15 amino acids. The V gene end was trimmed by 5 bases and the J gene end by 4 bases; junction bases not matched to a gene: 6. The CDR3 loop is CASSYWTGGADTQYF. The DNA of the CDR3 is TGCGCCAGCAGCTACTGGACAGGGGGGGCAGATACGCAGTATTTT.

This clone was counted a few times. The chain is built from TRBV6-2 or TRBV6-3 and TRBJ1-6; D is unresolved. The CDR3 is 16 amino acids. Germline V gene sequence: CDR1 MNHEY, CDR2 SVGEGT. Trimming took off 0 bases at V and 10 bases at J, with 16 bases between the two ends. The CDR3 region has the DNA TGTGCCAGCAGTTACTCCCGACCACCGGGTTTGTCACCCCTCCACTTT. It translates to CASSYSRPPGLSPLHF.

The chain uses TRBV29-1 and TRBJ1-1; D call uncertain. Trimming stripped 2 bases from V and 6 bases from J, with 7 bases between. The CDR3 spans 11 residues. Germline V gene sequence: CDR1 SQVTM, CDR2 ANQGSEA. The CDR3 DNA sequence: TGCAGCGTTGAATTTTATCCTGAAGCTTTCTTT. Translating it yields CSVEFYPEAFF. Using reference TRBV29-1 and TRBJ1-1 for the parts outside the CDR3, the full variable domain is SAVISQKPSRDICQRGTSLTIQCQVDSQVTMMFWYRQQPGQSLTLIATANQGSEATYESGFVIDKFPISRPNLTFSTLTVSNMSPEDSSIYLCSVEFYPEAFFGQGTRLTVV.

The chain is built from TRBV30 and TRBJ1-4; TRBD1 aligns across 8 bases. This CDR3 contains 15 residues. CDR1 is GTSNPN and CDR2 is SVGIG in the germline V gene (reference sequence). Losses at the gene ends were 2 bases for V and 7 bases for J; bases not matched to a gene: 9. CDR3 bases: TGTGCCTGGAGTTTCACCCGGACAGGGTTTGAAAAACTGTTTTTT. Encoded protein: CAWSFTRTGFEKLFF. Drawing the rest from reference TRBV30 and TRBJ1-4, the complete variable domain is SQTIHQWPATLVQPVGSPLSLECTVEGTSNPNLYWYRQAAGRGLQLLFYSVGIGQISSEVPQNLSASRPQDRQFILSSKKLLLSDSGFYLCAWSFTRTGFEKLFFGSGTQLSVL.

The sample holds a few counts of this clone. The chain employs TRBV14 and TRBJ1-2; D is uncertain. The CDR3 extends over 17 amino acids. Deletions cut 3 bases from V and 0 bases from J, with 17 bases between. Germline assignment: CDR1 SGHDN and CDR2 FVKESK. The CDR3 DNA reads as TGTGCCAGCAGCCACGCCTTCAGCGTTATAGCTAACTATGGCTACACCTTC. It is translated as CASSHAFSVIANYGYTF.

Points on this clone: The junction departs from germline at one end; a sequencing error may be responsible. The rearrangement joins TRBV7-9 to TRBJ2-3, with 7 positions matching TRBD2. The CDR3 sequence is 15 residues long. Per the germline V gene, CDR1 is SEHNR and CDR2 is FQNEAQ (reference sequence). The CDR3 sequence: CASSIATSLADTQYF. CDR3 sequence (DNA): TGTGCCAGCAGCATAGCGACTAGCCTCGCAGATACGCAGTATTTT.

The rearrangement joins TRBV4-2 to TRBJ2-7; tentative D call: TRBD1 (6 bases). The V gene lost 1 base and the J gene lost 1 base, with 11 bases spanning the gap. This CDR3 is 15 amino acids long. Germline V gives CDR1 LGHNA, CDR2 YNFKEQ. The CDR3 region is CASSQAAGVSYEQYF. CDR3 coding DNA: TGTGCCAGCAGCCAAGCGGCAGGGGTTTCCTACGAGCAGTACTTC.

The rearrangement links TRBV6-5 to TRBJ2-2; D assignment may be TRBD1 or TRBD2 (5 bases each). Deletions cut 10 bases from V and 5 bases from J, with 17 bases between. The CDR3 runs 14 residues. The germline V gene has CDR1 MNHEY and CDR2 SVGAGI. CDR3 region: CATHGGVGTGELFF. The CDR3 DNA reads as TGTGCCACCCATGGGGGAGTGGGGACCGGGGAGCTGTTTTTT.